The rows below give T cell receptor beta chains drawn from one sample of a study of naive and memory T cell subsets. MiXCR, run by TCRdb on the UMI-ligation and nested PCR reads, gives a single entry per CDR3 protein. This sample has approximately 82,000 distinct CDR3 sequences, with roughly 7% found just once. Input material: central memory CD4+ T cells from blood. These receptors were obtained from a human donor in good health. Each CDR3 is given with its conserved first and last residue. The D gene is left open where the match is weak. Size is stated for part of the rows, as once, few or many counts, or as a class when the clone is expanded.

V gene: TRBV10-3
J gene: TRBJ1-4
D gene: -
clone size: many
CDR3 protein: CAISERGGREKLFF
CDR3 DNA: TGTGCCATCAGTGAACGGGGGGGAAGGGAAAAACTGTTTTTT

V gene: TRBV29-1
J gene: TRBJ1-1
D gene: -
clone size: -
CDR3 protein: CGADPTKNTEAFF
CDR3 DNA: TGCGGCGCCGACCCCACTAAGAACACTGAAGCTTTCTTT

V gene: TRBV7-2
J gene: TRBJ1-2
D gene: TRBD1
clone size: -
CDR3 protein: CASSHSRQGSGYTF
CDR3 DNA: TGTGCCAGCAGCCACTCAAGACAGGGTTCTGGCTACACCTTC

V gene: TRBV29-1
J gene: TRBJ2-1
D gene: TRBD2
clone size: many
CDR3 protein: CSVTGLAEVNEQFF
CDR3 DNA: TGCAGCGTCACGGGACTAGCGGAGGTCAATGAGCAGTTCTTC

V gene: TRBV7-9
J gene: TRBJ1-2
D gene: -
clone size: many
CDR3 protein: CASSLRMGKNYGYTF
CDR3 DNA: TGTGCCAGCAGCTTAAGAATGGGAAAGAACTATGGCTACACCTTC

V gene: TRBV12-3/TRBV12-4
J gene: TRBJ1-4
D gene: -
clone size: many
CDR3 protein: CASSPRSEKLFF
CDR3 DNA: TGTGCCAGCAGTCCGAGGAGTGAAAAACTGTTTTTT

V gene: TRBV28
J gene: TRBJ1-2
D gene: -
clone size: -
CDR3 protein: CASRRTGLRGYTF
CDR3 DNA: TGTGCCAGCAGGCGTACAGGGCTTCGAGGCTACACCTTC

V gene: TRBV20-1
J gene: TRBJ2-4
D gene: TRBD2
clone size: many
CDR3 protein: CSARGTSGGLQYF
CDR3 DNA: TGCAGTGCTAGAGGGACTAGCGGGGGCCTTCAGTACTTC

V gene: TRBV20-1
J gene: TRBJ2-5
D gene: -
clone size: many
CDR3 protein: CSATPTRDSVQETQYF
CDR3 DNA: TGCAGTGCTACACCCACGAGGGATTCCGTCCAAGAGACCCAGTACTTC

V gene: TRBV20-1
J gene: TRBJ2-3
D gene: TRBD2
clone size: few
CDR3 protein: CSARALAGVGTDTQYF
CDR3 DNA: TGCAGTGCCAGAGCACTAGCGGGAGTCGGCACAGATACGCAGTATTTT

V gene: TRBV20-1
J gene: TRBJ2-4
D gene: -
clone size: -
CDR3 protein: CSAVGLKNIQYF
CDR3 DNA: TGCAGTGCTGTAGGACTGAAAAACATTCAGTACTTC

V gene: TRBV12-3/TRBV12-4
J gene: TRBJ2-1
D gene: TRBD2
clone size: -
CDR3 protein: CASSSRGEAGNEQFF
CDR3 DNA: TGTGCCAGCTCCTCACGGGGGGAGGCGGGCAATGAGCAGTTCTTC

V gene: TRBV21-1
J gene: TRBJ1-6
D gene: -
clone size: many
CDR3 protein: CASSSEVTGSPLHF
CDR3 DNA: TGTGCCAGCAGCAGCGAGGTCACAGGGTCACCCCTCCACTTT

V gene: TRBV6-2/TRBV6-3
J gene: TRBJ2-5
D gene: TRBD2
clone size: few
CDR3 protein: CASSWGLAGTGKQETQYF
CDR3 DNA: TGTGCCAGCAGTTGGGGACTAGCGGGGACCGGAAAACAAGAGACCCAGTACTTC

V gene: TRBV25-1
J gene: TRBJ2-3
D gene: TRBD2
clone size: many
CDR3 protein: CASSEWISGGDTQYF
CDR3 DNA: TGTGCCAGCAGTGAATGGATTAGCGGGGGAGATACGCAGTATTTT

V gene: TRBV7-6
J gene: TRBJ1-1
D gene: -
clone size: many
CDR3 protein: CASSLATSTEAFF
CDR3 DNA: TGTGCCAGCAGCTTAGCGACAAGCACTGAAGCTTTCTTT

V gene: TRBV19
J gene: TRBJ1-5
D gene: -
clone size: few
CDR3 protein: CASTPHRLRQGNQPQHF
CDR3 DNA: TGTGCCAGTACCCCCCATCGCCTCAGACAGGGCAATCAGCCCCAGCATTTT

V gene: TRBV28
J gene: TRBJ2-5
D gene: -
clone size: few
CDR3 protein: CASSSAVYQETQYF
CDR3 DNA: TGTGCCAGCAGTTCAGCGGTGTACCAAGAGACCCAGTACTTC

V gene: TRBV9
J gene: TRBJ1-3
D gene: -
clone size: many
CDR3 protein: CASSRDTASGNTIYF
CDR3 DNA: TGTGCCAGCAGTCGGGACACCGCCTCTGGAAACACCATATATTTT

V gene: TRBV12-3/TRBV12-4
J gene: TRBJ2-1
D gene: TRBD2
clone size: few
CDR3 protein: CASRGLAGNNEQFF
CDR3 DNA: TGTGCCAGCAGAGGACTAGCGGGAAACAATGAGCAGTTCTTC

V gene: TRBV27
J gene: TRBJ2-7
D gene: TRBD1
clone size: few
CDR3 protein: CASSWTPWDRQSSYEQYF
CDR3 DNA: TGTGCCAGCTCCTGGACGCCTTGGGACAGACAAAGCTCCTACGAGCAGTACTTC

V gene: TRBV12-3/TRBV12-4
J gene: TRBJ2-3
D gene: -
clone size: -
CDR3 protein: CASSLTGRSDTQYF
CDR3 DNA: TGTGCCAGCAGTTTAACGGGGCGCAGTGATACGCAGTATTTT

V gene: TRBV7-6
J gene: TRBJ2-5
D gene: -
clone size: many
CDR3 protein: CASSPQGAKVETQYF
CDR3 DNA: TGTGCCAGCAGTCCACAGGGAGCGAAAGTAGAGACCCAGTACTTC

V gene: TRBV6-1
J gene: TRBJ2-3
D gene: -
clone size: many
CDR3 protein: CASSESAGRAAQYF
CDR3 DNA: TGTGCCAGCAGTGAATCAGCGGGCAGGGCGGCGCAGTATTTT

V gene: TRBV14
J gene: TRBJ1-2
D gene: -
clone size: few
CDR3 protein: CASSQDWGEGDGYTF
CDR3 DNA: TGTGCCAGCAGCCAAGATTGGGGGGAAGGGGATGGCTACACCTTC

V gene: TRBV20-1
J gene: TRBJ2-5
D gene: TRBD1
clone size: few
CDR3 protein: CSVGSGTGIRETQYF
CDR3 DNA: TGCAGTGTCGGGTCCGGGACAGGGATTCGAGAGACCCAGTACTTC

V gene: TRBV19
J gene: TRBJ1-4
D gene: -
clone size: -
CDR3 protein: CASSIPGLWNEKLFF
CDR3 DNA: TGTGCCAGTAGTATCCCGGGACTCTGGAATGAAAAACTGTTTTTT

V gene: TRBV28
J gene: TRBJ2-3
D gene: -
clone size: many
CDR3 protein: CASSPQGSDTQYF
CDR3 DNA: TGTGCCAGCAGTCCCCAGGGGTCAGATACGCAGTATTTT

V gene: TRBV4-3
J gene: TRBJ1-6
D gene: -
clone size: -
CDR3 protein: CASSQAGVLENSPLHF
CDR3 DNA: TGCGCCAGCAGCCAGGCAGGGGTCTTAGAGAATTCACCCCTCCACTTT

V gene: TRBV6-1
J gene: TRBJ2-2
D gene: TRBD2
clone size: -
CDR3 protein: CASNPRGVGATGELFF
CDR3 DNA: TGTGCCAGCAACCCTCGGGGGGTAGGGGCCACCGGGGAGCTGTTTTTT

V gene: TRBV5-4
J gene: TRBJ2-5
D gene: -
clone size: -
CDR3 protein: CASSFTAGHQETQYF
CDR3 DNA: TGTGCCAGCAGCTTCACAGCCGGACACCAAGAGACCCAGTACTTC

V gene: TRBV20-1
J gene: TRBJ1-5
D gene: -
clone size: many
CDR3 protein: CSATGTYSNQPQHF
CDR3 DNA: TGCAGTGCTACAGGGACTTATAGCAATCAGCCCCAGCATTTT

V gene: TRBV20-1
J gene: TRBJ2-2
D gene: -
clone size: few
CDR3 protein: CSARDRPHTNTGELFF
CDR3 DNA: TGCAGTGCTAGAGATCGGCCACACACGAACACCGGGGAGCTGTTTTTT

V gene: TRBV24-1
J gene: TRBJ2-1
D gene: -
clone size: many
CDR3 protein: CATSSAGSNEQFF
CDR3 DNA: TGTGCCACCAGTTCGGCAGGGAGCAATGAGCAGTTCTTC

V gene: TRBV6-2/TRBV6-3
J gene: TRBJ1-3
D gene: -
clone size: many
CDR3 protein: CASSYSGRRNTIYF
CDR3 DNA: TGTGCCAGCAGTTACTCGGGTCGGAGAAACACCATATATTTT

V gene: TRBV6-2/TRBV6-3
J gene: TRBJ2-5
D gene: -
clone size: -
CDR3 protein: CASGPGRETQYF
CDR3 DNA: TGTGCCAGCGGGCCCGGCAGAGAGACCCAGTACTTC